This TCR beta chain emerged from a study of technical replicates of blood from a few donors. Method: immunoSEQ multiplex PCR; TCRdb's copy keeps in-frame clones and lacks some. Of 84,000 or so clones listed, 93% are singletons. Per the germline V gene, CDR1 is SGDLS and CDR2 is YYNGEE. This CDR3 is built from 15 residues. Trimming removed 2 bases from V and 7 bases from J; junction bases left unmatched: 6. V gene TRBV9 combines with J gene TRBJ2-2, with 9 bases fitting TRBD2. The material sequenced was T cells isolated from PBMCs. This receptor was obtained from a human donor in good health. This CDR3 reads CASSVRTSEGGELFF. For the CDR3, the DNA is TGTGCCAGCAGCGTCCGGACTAGCGAAGGCGGGGAGCTGTTTTTT.